This TCR beta chain is drawn from a study of control samples from healthy donors and cancer patients. The table lists this clone with a count of one. One end of the junction is discordant with germline, which a read error may explain. Profiled with immunoSEQ multiplex PCR; TCRdb holds only in-frame clones, not every one. This table holds under 80,000 clones, roughly 93% found once. In germline, CDR1 is SSHAT, CDR2 FNYEAQ (reference sequence). The length of the CDR3 is 19 residues. The rearrangement links TRBV7-7 to TRBJ2-6; D remains ambiguous. The sequence derives from a woman in her forties with lung cancer. Specimen: PBMCs. The CDR3 DNA reads TGTGCTAGCAGCTTAGCCTTGACGGCAGGCAGATCTGGGGCCAACGTCCTGACTTTC. It translates to CASSLALTAGRSGANVLTF.